Following are 19 T cell receptor beta chains from one sample sequenced in a study of OX40 agonist ivuxolimab in advanced cancers. Data came from immunoSEQ multiplex PCR; TCRdb stores just in-frame clones and leaves some out. The sample consists of some 41,000 clones, roughly 86% of them appearing once. The source material was CD4+ or CD8+ T cells sorted from blood, sampled in a trial of the OX40 agonist ivuxolimab. The origin of the receptors is an adult with an advanced solid tumor such as melanoma, head and neck, liver or kidney cancer.

V and J are TRBV7-9 and TRBJ2-7, with D tentatively TRBD1 (6 bases). Germline-derived CDR1 and CDR2 are SEHNR and FQNEAQ (reference sequence). The CDR3 loop spans 13 amino acids. Trimming pared 3 bases from V and 3 bases from J, leaving 9 bases between. The CDR3 nucleotides are TGTGCCAGCAGCTTTGGACAGAACTACGAGCAGTACTTC. The encoded protein is CASSFGQNYEQYF.

V usage is TRBV28 and J usage is TRBJ2-5, with 15 bases aligning to TRBD2. V lost 4 bases and J lost 5; bases outside the gene matches: 2. Germline V gene data show CDR1 as MDHEN and CDR2 as SYDVKM. CDR3 length equals 15 residues. The CDR3 loop reads CASSSGLAGGETQYF. The CDR3 DNA reads TGTGCCAGCAGTTCGGGACTAGCGGGAGGTGAGACCCAGTACTTC.

The rearrangement joins TRBV27 to TRBJ1-5; 7 bases map to TRBD1. Germline CDR1 reads MNHEY; CDR2 reads SMNVEV (reference sequence). CDR3 length: 16 amino acids. V gave up 0 bases and J gave up 7 bases; unmatched junction bases: 9. CDR3 in DNA: TGTGCCAGCAGTTTATCAAAGGACAGGAGATTACAGCCCCAGCATTTT. This gives the protein CASSLSKDRRLQPQHF.

The chain joins TRBV2 to TRBJ2-3; 7 positions agree with TRBD2. The length of the CDR3 is 15 residues. Losses at the gene ends were 7 bases for V and 1 base for J; bases not matched to a gene: 8. The germline V gene encodes CDR1 SNHLY and CDR2 FYNNEI. In DNA, the CDR3 is TGTGCCAGCATCCCACGCGGGGGAGGCACAGATACGCAGTATTTT. Translating gives CASIPRGGGTDTQYF.

This clone was detected once. This sequence joins TRBV2 and TRBJ1-1; no clear D gene. The V gene lost 5 bases and the J gene lost 1 base, with 17 bases spanning the gap. Per germline, CDR1 SNHLY and CDR2 FYNNEI. The CDR3 loop spans 16 amino acids. CDR3: CASSRDRPDRNTEAFF. In DNA form, the CDR3 reads TGTGCCAGCAGTCGAGATCGGCCAGATAGGAACACTGAAGCTTTCTTT.

V is TRBV10-3 and J is TRBJ1-1; 7 nucleotides agree with TRBD1. Germline V gene sequence: CDR1 ENHRY, CDR2 SYGVKD. J gave up 5 bases and V 2 bases, and 8 bases lay outside the gene matches. CDR3 length equals 15 residues. CDR3 loop: CAISERARGGTEAFF. CDR3 DNA: TGTGCCATCAGTGAGAGGGCCAGGGGGGGAACTGAAGCTTTCTTT.

This chain connects TRBV6-5 to TRBJ2-7; 7 bases align to TRBD1. The germline CDR1 and CDR2 sequences are MNHEY and SVGAGI. After removal of 6 bases from V and 1 base from J, the junction contained 9 bases not matched to a gene. The CDR3 loop spans 15 amino acids. The CDR3: CASRLGAGGSYEQYF. In DNA form, the CDR3 reads TGTGCCAGCAGGTTAGGGGCAGGGGGATCCTACGAGCAGTACTTC.

This clone was observed a handful of times. V is TRBV9 and J is TRBJ1-2; TRBD1 aligns across 7 bases. J lost 3 bases, V lost 0 bases, and 2 bases had no gene match. The germline CDR1 and CDR2 sequences are SGDLS and YYNGEE. The CDR3 consists of 14 residues. CDR3 residues: CASSVAQGDYGYTF. CDR3 nucleotides: TGTGCCAGCAGCGTAGCTCAGGGGGACTATGGCTACACCTTC.

The rearrangement joins TRBV9 to TRBJ2-1, with TRBD2 identical over 7 bases. The trim removed 0 bases at V and 5 bases at J, leaving 5 bases unmatched. CDR1 SGDLS and CDR2 YYNGEE come from the germline V gene. The CDR3 is made up of 15 amino acids. The CDR3: CASSVAGGEHNEQFF. The CDR3 nucleotides are TGTGCCAGCAGCGTAGCGGGGGGAGAACACAATGAGCAGTTCTTC.

V and J are TRBV19 and TRBJ1-2; D is perhaps TRBD1 (5 bases). Deletions cut 0 bases from V and 8 bases from J, with 10 bases between. Germline V gene data show CDR1 as LNHDA and CDR2 as SQIVND (reference sequence). This CDR3 contains 13 residues. The CDR3 DNA follows: TGTGCCAGTAGTATAGACGGGGGACCAGGCTACACCTTC. The encoded protein is CASSIDGGPGYTF.

The chain links TRBV7-9 to TRBJ2-2; 9 bases line up with TRBD1. J gave up 0 bases and V 5 bases, and 7 bases lay outside the gene matches. This CDR3 comprises 17 residues. Germline V gene data show CDR1 as SEHNR and CDR2 as FQNEAQ (reference sequence). DNA of the CDR3: TGTGCCAGCAGCCCCCGGTGGACAGGGGCGAACACCGGGGAGCTGTTTTTT. Translating it yields CASSPRWTGANTGELFF.

The chain joins TRBV10-3 to TRBJ2-7, with a tentative D call TRBD2 (5 bases). V was trimmed by 6 bases and J by 2 bases, leaving 14 bases between them. This CDR3 spans 14 amino acids. From germline, CDR1 is ENHRY and CDR2 SYGVKD. The CDR3 loop reads CAIRSDGKAYEQYF. The CDR3 nucleotides read TGTGCCATCAGATCGGACGGGAAAGCCTACGAGCAGTACTTC.

This clone was found once. The chain carries TRBV6-6 and TRBJ1-1, with D possibly matching TRBD1 (5 bases). The V gene lost 5 bases and the J gene lost 1 base, with 8 bases spanning the gap. Germline lookup yields CDR1 MNHNY and CDR2 SVGAGI (reference sequence). This CDR3 comprises 13 residues. CDR3 amino acids: CASSRGENTEAFF. The CDR3 DNA sequence: TGTGCCAGCAGTCGAGGGGAGAACACTGAAGCTTTCTTT.

The chain carries TRBV15 and TRBJ1-5; the D is unclear. There are 17 residues in the CDR3. Looked up from germline, CDR1 is LNHNV and CDR2 is YYDKDF (reference sequence). Trimming took off 0 bases at V and 2 bases at J, with 14 bases between the two ends. CDR3 DNA: TGTGCCACCAGCAGAGATCAATACACCCGAGGCAATCAGCCCCAGCATTTT. Translated, it gives CATSRDQYTRGNQPQHF.

V usage is TRBV6-5 and J usage is TRBJ2-7; D gene uncertain. The CDR3 totals 12 residues. The germline CDR1 and CDR2 sequences are MNHEY and SVGAGI. The V and J ends lost 5 bases and 7 bases respectively, with 12 bases between them. The CDR3 DNA reads as TGTGCCAGCAGTGCCCTTATGGGGGAGCAGTACTTC. It translates to CASSALMGEQYF.

The rearrangement joins TRBV5-1 to TRBJ1-1; D is undetermined. This CDR3 is built from 13 residues. Germline lookup yields CDR1 SGHRS and CDR2 YFSETQ. V lost 1 base and J lost 1, with 5 bases in between. The chain's CDR3 is CASSLRWNTEAFF. In nucleotides, the CDR3 is TGCGCCAGCAGCTTGAGATGGAACACTGAAGCTTTCTTT.

This clone came up once. The chain is built from TRBV4-1 and TRBJ2-2; D remains ambiguous. Germline V lookup: CDR1 MGHRA, CDR2 YSYEKL. V was cut by 0 bases and J by 7 bases, with 9 bases left in between. There are 14 residues in the CDR3. Written as DNA, the CDR3 is TGCGCCAGCAGCCAAGATCCGGCGAACGGGGAGCTGTTTTTT. Translation gives CASSQDPANGELFF.

The chain joins TRBV28 to TRBJ2-2; maybe TRBD2 (5 bases). The CDR3 has 14 residues. V was clipped by 4 bases and J by 6 bases, with 12 bases between them. The germline V gene encodes CDR1 MDHEN and CDR2 SYDVKM. The CDR3 DNA follows: TGTGCCAGCAGTTCGGGCCCAGCGGCCGGGGAGCTGTTTTTT. It codes for CASSSGPAAGELFF.

This clone showed up just once. The chain links TRBV28 to TRBJ1-5; D uncertain. Looked up from germline, CDR1 is MDHEN and CDR2 is SYDVKM. The germline V and J ends were trimmed by 3 bases and 3 bases, with 0 bases remaining between them. CDR3 length: 11 amino acids. The CDR3 DNA sequence: TGTGCCAGCAGTTTCAATCAGCCCCAGCATTTT. Its translation is CASSFNQPQHF. The full variable domain, rest sourced from reference TRBV28 and TRBJ1-5, is DVKVTQSSRYLVKRTGEKVFLECVQDMDHENMFWYRQDPGLGLRLIYFSYDVKMKEKGDIPEGYSVSREKKERFSLILESASTNQTSMYLCASSFNQPQHFGDGTRLSIL.